This TCR beta chain comes out of a study of Ad26.COV2.S vaccination and SARS-CoV-2 variants. Study-wide background: Dosing was one shot or two shots 56 days apart.

The CDR3 has 18 residues. Per the germline V gene, CDR1 is PRHDT and CDR2 is FYEKMQ (reference sequence). The V end lost 2 bases, the J end lost 0 bases, and 14 bases lay between the germline ends. The method was immunoSEQ multiplex PCR; TCRdb's version includes in-frame clones alone and lacks a portion of them. The data show approximately 400,000 clones, with around 83% seen just once and roughly 3.5% held by the top ten. As to treatment: roughly 20 received Ad26.COV2.S at low or high dose, single or two shots; several received placebo; per-sample allocation not given. All samples were drawn on day 63, counting from the first vaccine or placebo injection.

This clonotype was sampled from a person between 18 and 65 years old who received the Ad26.COV2.S COVID-19 vaccine or a placebo. The input for sequencing was peripheral blood, taken in a trial of Ad26.COV2.S vaccine versus placebo. V and J are TRBV13 and TRBJ2-6; unclear D gene. CDR3 protein: CASSLSVGPRSGANVLTF. CDR3 in DNA: TGTGCCAGCAGCTTATCGGTAGGACCTCGCTCTGGGGCCAACGTCCTGACTTTC.